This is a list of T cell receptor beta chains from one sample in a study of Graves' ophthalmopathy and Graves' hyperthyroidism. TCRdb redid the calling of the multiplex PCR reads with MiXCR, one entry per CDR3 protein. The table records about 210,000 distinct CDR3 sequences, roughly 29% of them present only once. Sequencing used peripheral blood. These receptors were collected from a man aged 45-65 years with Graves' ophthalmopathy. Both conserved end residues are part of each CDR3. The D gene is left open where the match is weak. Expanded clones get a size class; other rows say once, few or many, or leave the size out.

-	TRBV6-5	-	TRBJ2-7	TGTGCCAGCAGTTACGCCGTGCAGGGGGGCTACGAGCAGTACTTC	CASSYAVQGGYEQYF
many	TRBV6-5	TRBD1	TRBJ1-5	TGTGCCAGCAGTCCTACAGGGGGCTATGGCAATCAGCCCCAGCATTTT	CASSPTGGYGNQPQHF
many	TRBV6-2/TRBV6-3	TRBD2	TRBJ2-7	TGTGCCAGCAGTTACTCAACTAGCGGGAACTCCTACGAGCAGTACTTC	CASSYSTSGNSYEQYF
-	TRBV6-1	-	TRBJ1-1	TGTGCCAGCTCAGACCTAATCGACACTGAAGCTTTCTTT	CASSDLIDTEAFF
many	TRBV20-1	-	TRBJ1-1	TGCAGTGCCCGACCCGGGGGCGGGCGGGGCACTGAAGCTTTCTTT	CSARPGGGRGTEAFF
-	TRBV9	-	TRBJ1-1	TGTGCCAGCAGCCAAATAGGACAATCCCACACTGAAGCTTTCTTT	CASSQIGQSHTEAFF
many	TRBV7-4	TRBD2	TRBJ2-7	TGTGCCAGCCCTAATAGCGGGAGGGTTGACTACGAGCAGTACTTC	CASPNSGRVDYEQYF
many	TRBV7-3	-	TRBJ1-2	TGTGCCAGCAGCTTAGGGACTGATGGCTATGGCTACACCTTC	CASSLGTDGYGYTF
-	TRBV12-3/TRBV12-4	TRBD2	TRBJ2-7	TGTGCCAGCAGTGTAGGATTGGGGCTAGCGGCCTACGAGCAGTACTTC	CASSVGLGLAAYEQYF
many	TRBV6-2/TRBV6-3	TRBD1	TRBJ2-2	TGTGCCAGCATCGCCTCCGAGGGACAGGGGTTCTACACCGGGGAGCTGTTTTTT	CASIASEGQGFYTGELFF
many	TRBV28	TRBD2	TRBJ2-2	TGTGCCAGCAGGGATACTAGCGGGAGCACCGGGGAGCTGTTTTTT	CASRDTSGSTGELFF
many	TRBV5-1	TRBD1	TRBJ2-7	TGCGCCAGCAGCTTGGATTCAGGGGGCGGGTACGAGCAGTACTTC	CASSLDSGGGYEQYF
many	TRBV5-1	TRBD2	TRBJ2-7	TGCGCCAGCAGCTCCGGGGCTAGCGGAACCTACGAGCAGTACTTC	CASSSGASGTYEQYF
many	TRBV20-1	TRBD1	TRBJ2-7	TGCAGTGCTGAAACCGGGACAGGAGGTTACGAGCAGTACTTC	CSAETGTGGYEQYF
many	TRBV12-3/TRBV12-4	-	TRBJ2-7	TGTGCCAGCAGTGTCGGGACATCCAACTACGAGCAGTACTTC	CASSVGTSNYEQYF
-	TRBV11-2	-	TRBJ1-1	TGTGCCAGCAGCCCCCTGTGGGAGGGGATGGGATCGAACACTGAAGCTTTCTTT	CASSPLWEGMGSNTEAFF
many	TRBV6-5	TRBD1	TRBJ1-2	TGTGCCACCTTGGGACAGGGGAACTATGGCTACACCTTC	CATLGQGNYGYTF
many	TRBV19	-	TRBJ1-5	TGTGCCACCCAAAGAACGGGGGGACAAAGCAATCAGCCCCAGCATTTT	CATQRTGGQSNQPQHF
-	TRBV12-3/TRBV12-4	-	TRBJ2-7	TGTGCCAGCAGTTTCCTAGTAGACCACGAGCAGTACTTC	CASSFLVDHEQYF
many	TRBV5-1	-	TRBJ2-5	TGCGCCAGCAGCCCACGAACAGGGGGGGATCAAGAGACCCAGTACTTC	CASSPRTGGDQETQYF
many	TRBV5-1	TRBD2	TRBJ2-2	TGCGCCAGCAGGCCCCTAGCGGAAAACACCGGGGAGCTGTTTTTT	CASRPLAENTGELFF
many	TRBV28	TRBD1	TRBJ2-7	TGTGCCAGCAGGACCGTCCGGGACAGGGTTGGCGAGCAGTACTTC	CASRTVRDRVGEQYF
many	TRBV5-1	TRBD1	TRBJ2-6	TGCGCCAGCAGCTTGGACGCCGGGACAGCAAGCTCTGGGGCCAACGTCCTGACTTTC	CASSLDAGTASSGANVLTF
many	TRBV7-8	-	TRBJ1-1	TGTGCCAGCAGCTCCAGGGGAGACACTGAAGCTTTCTTT	CASSSRGDTEAFF
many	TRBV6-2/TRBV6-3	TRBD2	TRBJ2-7	TGTGCCAGCAGGTCCGGGACTACGATATACGAGCAGTACTTC	CASRSGTTIYEQYF
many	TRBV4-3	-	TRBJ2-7	TGCGCCAGCAGCCAGACCCACACGGCCCCCTACGAGCAGTACTTC	CASSQTHTAPYEQYF
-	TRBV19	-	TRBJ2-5	TGTGCCAGTAGTATAGCCGCAGGGGATCGGGAGACCCAGTACTTC	CASSIAAGDRETQYF
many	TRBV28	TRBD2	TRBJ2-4	TGTGCCAGCAGCATAGCGGGGCTAGCCAAAAACATTCAGTACTTC	CASSIAGLAKNIQYF
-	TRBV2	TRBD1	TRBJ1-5	TGTGCCAGCAGGAAGGGACAGGGTGCGGATCAGCCCCAGCATTTT	CASRKGQGADQPQHF